A selection of T cell receptor beta chains follows, all from one sample in a study of T cells in Graves' hyperthyroidism and ophthalmopathy. TCRdb fed the multiplex PCR reads into MiXCR, producing one record per CDR3 protein. The sample lists 400,000 to 500,000 distinct CDR3 sequences; roughly an eighth were seen once. Specimen: blood. These receptors originate from a woman under 30 with Graves' hyperthyroidism. CDR3s include the opening cysteine and the closing phenylalanine or tryptophan. The order of the fields is D gene, V gene, clone size, J gene, CDR3 protein, CDR3 DNA. The D gene is left open where the match is weak. Clone size, where shown, is once, few, many, or a class for clones that have expanded.

D gene: NA; V gene: TRBV11-2; clone size: many; J gene: TRBJ2-3; CDR3 protein: CASSPGTSSTDTQYF; CDR3 DNA: TGTGCCAGCAGCCCCGGGACTTCTAGCACAGATACGCAGTATTTT
D gene: NA; V gene: TRBV27; clone size: many; J gene: TRBJ2-7; CDR3 protein: CASSFSGSYEQYF; CDR3 DNA: TGTGCCAGCAGTTTTAGCGGATCCTACGAGCAGTACTTC
D gene: NA; V gene: TRBV27; clone size: many; J gene: TRBJ1-5; CDR3 protein: CASSLDLTNSNQPQHF; CDR3 DNA: TGTGCCAGCAGTTTAGACCTGACAAATAGCAATCAGCCCCAGCATTTT
D gene: TRBD2; V gene: TRBV19; clone size: few; J gene: TRBJ2-1; CDR3 protein: CASSVGLETFEQFF; CDR3 DNA: TGTGCCAGTAGTGTGGGACTAGAAACCTTTGAGCAGTTCTTC
D gene: NA; V gene: TRBV10-3; clone size: many; J gene: TRBJ2-1; CDR3 protein: CAISVAANSYNEQFF; CDR3 DNA: TGTGCCATCAGCGTAGCGGCCAACTCCTACAATGAGCAGTTCTTC
D gene: TRBD2; V gene: TRBV6-6; clone size: many; J gene: TRBJ2-7; CDR3 protein: CASSYTGLPLVAQGQYF; CDR3 DNA: TGTGCCAGCAGTTACACGGGACTACCTCTAGTGGCCCAAGGGCAGTACTTC
D gene: NA; V gene: TRBV6-2/TRBV6-3; clone size: few; J gene: TRBJ2-3; CDR3 protein: CASTRGLRTDTQYF; CDR3 DNA: TGTGCCAGCACCAGGGGACTGCGCACAGATACGCAGTATTTT
D gene: NA; V gene: TRBV5-1; clone size: few; J gene: TRBJ1-1; CDR3 protein: CASSPIPDSHMNTEAFF; CDR3 DNA: TGCGCCAGCAGCCCCATACCAGACAGCCACATGAACACTGAAGCTTTCTTT
D gene: NA; V gene: TRBV19; clone size: NA; J gene: TRBJ1-1; CDR3 protein: CASSTGGSDTEAFF; CDR3 DNA: TGTGCCAGTAGTACGGGGGGTAGTGACACTGAAGCTTTCTTT
D gene: NA; V gene: TRBV28; clone size: many; J gene: TRBJ1-3; CDR3 protein: CASEKGGNLGNTIYF; CDR3 DNA: TGTGCCAGCGAGAAAGGGGGAAATCTCGGAAACACCATATATTTT
D gene: NA; V gene: TRBV7-2; clone size: few; J gene: TRBJ1-2; CDR3 protein: CASSIARDNYGYTF; CDR3 DNA: TGTGCCAGCAGCATTGCAAGGGATAACTATGGCTACACCTTC
D gene: NA; V gene: TRBV10-3; clone size: many; J gene: TRBJ1-1; CDR3 protein: CAIRTVQPYTEAFF; CDR3 DNA: TGTGCCATCAGGACAGTACAACCGTACACTGAAGCTTTCTTT
D gene: NA; V gene: TRBV29-1; clone size: NA; J gene: TRBJ2-2; CDR3 protein: CSVELNEAQDGELFF; CDR3 DNA: TGCAGCGTTGAGCTTAACGAGGCCCAGGACGGGGAGCTGTTTTTT
D gene: TRBD2; V gene: TRBV11-2; clone size: many; J gene: TRBJ2-1; CDR3 protein: CASSLKAGDQFF; CDR3 DNA: TGTGCCAGCAGCTTAAAAGCGGGAGATCAGTTCTTC
D gene: TRBD1; V gene: TRBV7-8; clone size: many; J gene: TRBJ1-5; CDR3 protein: CASSLGGGTGGSQPQHF; CDR3 DNA: TGTGCCAGCAGCTTAGGGGGCGGGACAGGAGGAAGTCAGCCCCAGCATTTT
D gene: NA; V gene: TRBV12-3/TRBV12-4; clone size: many; J gene: TRBJ1-6; CDR3 protein: CASTESSYNSPLHF; CDR3 DNA: TGTGCCAGCACGGAGAGCTCCTATAATTCACCCCTCCACTTT